Listed below are T cell receptor beta chains from one sample, sequenced in a study of low-dose radiotherapy and immunotherapy resistance in tumors. Using its own MiXCR run on the reads, TCRdb lists one record per CDR3 protein. Of tens of thousands of distinct CDR3 sequences in the sample, less than 40% were seen once. Specimen: PBMCs, collected before treatment. The receptors were sampled from a female donor with ovarian cancer. Each CDR3 is given with its conserved first and last residue. The D gene is left open where the match is weak. Clone size, where shown, is once, few, many, or a class for clones that have expanded.

-,TRBV29-1,TRBJ1-1,many,TGCAGCGTTGAACCCACTCTGGCCAGCGGCACTGAAGCTTTCTTT,CSVEPTLASGTEAFF
TRBD1,TRBV6-8,TRBJ2-2,many,TGTGCCAGCAAACCGACAGGGTCCACCGGGGAGCTGTTTTTT,CASKPTGSTGELFF
TRBD1,TRBV25-1,TRBJ1-6,-,TGTGCCAGCACCGAACAGGGGTCCTATAATTCACCCCTCCACTTT,CASTEQGSYNSPLHF
-,TRBV6-2/TRBV6-3,TRBJ2-2,few,TGTGCCAGCACCGGGGGCCCGAACACCGGGGAGCTGTTTTTT,CASTGGPNTGELFF
TRBD1,TRBV19,TRBJ2-7,many,TGTGCCAGTAGTATGGACAGGTCCTACGAGCAGTACTTC,CASSMDRSYEQYF
TRBD2,TRBV7-2,TRBJ2-5,-,TGTGCCAGCAGCTCGGAGTCGGGGGGAAGAGCCCAGTACTTC,CASSSESGGRAQYF
TRBD2,TRBV6-6,TRBJ2-3,many,TGTGCCAGCAGATCTAGCGGGGGGTCCATCTCCTCTAGCACAGATACGCAGTATTTT,CASRSSGGSISSSTDTQYF
-,TRBV27,TRBJ2-2,many,TGTGCCAGCAGTTTTTCGGGGCAGGGGATGACCGGGGAGCTGTTTTTT,CASSFSGQGMTGELFF
-,TRBV2,TRBJ1-4,many,TGTGCCAGCAGCGCAGGGAGCTATAATGAAAAACTGTTTTTT,CASSAGSYNEKLFF
TRBD1,TRBV28,TRBJ1-5,-,TGTGCCAGCAGAGACAGGGTCAATCAGCCCCAGCATTTT,CASRDRVNQPQHF
TRBD2,TRBV5-1,TRBJ2-3,few,TGCGCCAGCAGCTTGAGGGCTAGCGGTAGCACAGATACGCAGTATTTT,CASSLRASGSTDTQYF
-,TRBV5-6,TRBJ1-2,-,TGTGCCAGCAGCAGAGTCGACAGTTTCAACTATGGCTACACCTTC,CASSRVDSFNYGYTF
TRBD1,TRBV6-5,TRBJ1-2,-,TGTGCCAGCAGTCGGGACAGGGACGATGGCTACACCTTC,CASSRDRDDGYTF
-,TRBV28,TRBJ1-4,-,TGTGCCAGCACCAAACAACCCACGGAAAAACTGTTTTTT,CASTKQPTEKLFF
-,TRBV4-1,TRBJ1-5,many,TGCGCCAGCAGCCAAGGGTTCAGGAGTCAGCCCCAGCATTTT,CASSQGFRSQPQHF
TRBD2,TRBV6-2/TRBV6-3,TRBJ2-2,few,TGTGCCAGCAGTTACTCCTCTAGCGGGAGGAAGTACACCGGGGAGCTGTTTTTT,CASSYSSSGRKYTGELFF
TRBD2,TRBV29-1,TRBJ2-3,many,TGCAGCGTATCCGGGACTAGCGGGCTGAGCACAGATACGCAGTATTTT,CSVSGTSGLSTDTQYF
-,TRBV30,TRBJ1-5,-,TGTGCCCGGAGTGTTACAGCATATCAGCCCCAGCATTTT,CARSVTAYQPQHF
-,TRBV12-3/TRBV12-4,TRBJ2-1,many,TGTGCCAGCAGTACCGGATCCGCCGCTAACAATGAGCAGTTCTTC,CASSTGSAANNEQFF
-,TRBV12-3/TRBV12-4,TRBJ2-1,medium-sized,TGTGCCAGCACCCGGGGAGATGAGCAGTTCTTC,CASTRGDEQFF
TRBD2,TRBV7-9,TRBJ2-1,many,TGTGCCAGCAGCTCCCGACCACCTAGCGGGGGGAACAATGAGCAGTTCTTC,CASSSRPPSGGNNEQFF
-,TRBV28,TRBJ1-5,few,TGTGCCAGCAGTTCCCCAAGCCACGCCTATAGCAATCAGCCCCAGCATTTT,CASSSPSHAYSNQPQHF
-,TRBV11-3,TRBJ2-1,many,TGTGCCAGCAGCCAGACGACTTCCGCTAGACCCTACAATGAGCAGTTCTTC,CASSQTTSARPYNEQFF
TRBD1,TRBV28,TRBJ2-7,many,TGTGCCAGCAGTTTCAGGACAGGGGACTACGAGCAGTACTTC,CASSFRTGDYEQYF
TRBD2,TRBV5-1,TRBJ2-3,-,TGCGCCAGCAGCTTGGATAGCGGGAACACAGATACGCAGTATTTT,CASSLDSGNTDTQYF
-,TRBV9,TRBJ2-2,-,TGTGCCAGCAGCGTAGGTCTGGACCCAGACACCGGGGAGCTGTTTTTT,CASSVGLDPDTGELFF
-,TRBV10-2,TRBJ2-5,-,TGCGCCAGCAGTCAGTCGCTCTCGGAGACCCAGTACTTC,CASSQSLSETQYF
TRBD1,TRBV4-1,TRBJ1-6,many,TGTGCCAGCAGCCAAGGACCGGGACAGGCTGATAATTCACCCCTCCACTTT,CASSQGPGQADNSPLHF
-,TRBV6-2/TRBV6-3,TRBJ1-3,few,TGTGCCAGCATAGAACATAACTCTGGAAACACCATATATTTT,CASIEHNSGNTIYF
TRBD1,TRBV5-1,TRBJ2-1,many,TGCGCCAGCAGCAGGACAGGGGCGCGCAATGAGCAGTTCTTC,CASSRTGARNEQFF
-,TRBV5-1,TRBJ1-6,-,TGCGCCAGCAGTCGCGGACAGACACATAATTCACCCCTCCACTTT,CASSRGQTHNSPLHF
-,TRBV12-3/TRBV12-4,TRBJ2-6,many,TGTGCCAGCAGCCCCAGGGCAGCTGGGGCCAACGTCCTGACTTTC,CASSPRAAGANVLTF
-,TRBV11-2,TRBJ2-2,-,-,CASSPIPGAGATNTGELFFFF
TRBD1,TRBV29-1,TRBJ1-1,-,TGCAGCGTGCGGGACAGAGGTTTGTGGACTGAAGCTTTCTTT,CSVRDRGLWTEAFF
TRBD1,TRBV2,TRBJ2-2,few,TGTGCCAGCAGTGACAGGGGGTTGTCCACCGGGGAGCTGTTTTTT,CASSDRGLSTGELFF